This TCR beta chain emerged from a study of blood T cell repertoires in COVID-19. Overall study context: Spain, Italy and the United States supplied samples that represented acute and convalescent COVID-19. PBMCs, B-cell-depleted T cells, or T cells were the source of the cDNA or gDNA that made up the material.

Original data processing: Amplifying reference gene primers gave estimates of nucleated cell counts. Profiled with immunoSEQ multiplex PCR; TCRdb holds only in-frame clones, not every one. From that table come the V and J calls and clone size; the DNA was used to work out D and trimming. This table holds roughly 250,000 clones, about 88% found once. This CDR3 spans 16 amino acids. CDR1 and CDR2 from the germline V gene are LGHDT and YNNKEL (reference sequence). V lost 3 bases, J lost 5 bases, and 5 bases stayed unmatched. Material for sequencing was peripheral blood. The TCR sequence derives from a man aged 55-75 years who had recovered from COVID-19. The rearrangement links TRBV3-1 (or the pseudogene TRBV3-2) to TRBJ2-2; 11 bases line up with TRBD2. CDR3 in DNA: TGTGCCAGCAGCCAGCCTAGCGGGGGGCGGACCGGGGAGCTGTTTTTT. This codes for CASSQPSGGRTGELFF.